The sequence of this T cell receptor beta chain was determined in a study of shared clonotypes between healthy human individuals. Free of recent acute infections or vaccinations, the donors were healthy HIV-negative adults. Produced via immunoSEQ multiplex PCR; TCRdb's table is partial and in-frame only. Among approximately 2.4 million clones, under 97% were seen once, and the ten largest hold around 0.13%. CDR3 length: 15 residues. Germline V CDR1 and CDR2: MNHNS, SASEGT. J was trimmed by 3 bases and V by 5 bases; bases with no gene match: 4. The chain carries TRBV6-1 and TRBJ1-2; TRBD1 aligns across 12 bases. Material: naive CD4+ T cells sorted from blood. Subset: CD45RA+ positively selected. The TCR comes from a man between 18 and 29 years old in good health. The CDR3 sequence: CASSPGTGGYYGYTF. CDR3 in DNA: TGTGCCAGCAGTCCCGGGACAGGGGGCTACTATGGCTACACCTTC.